The 21 T cell receptor beta chains given below trace back to one sample, sequenced in a study of shared clonotypes between healthy human individuals. The repertoire was sequenced with immunoSEQ multiplex PCR; TCRdb's copy has only in-frame clones and lacks some. The sample has 1 million to 1.2 million clones; 70% to 85% are singletons. The sequenced sample consisted of memory CD4+ T cells from PBMCs. Subset reported: CD45RA-negative fraction. These TCRs come from a man aged 18-30 years in good health. Some clones in this sample may be carry-over from other donors' samples.

A remark on this clone: Other DNA sequences in this specimen translate into the identical CDR3. V and J are TRBV28 and TRBJ1-2; perhaps TRBD1 as D (6 bases). From germline, CDR1 is MDHEN and CDR2 SYDVKM. There are 12 residues in the CDR3. The V end was cut by 2 bases, the J end by 6 bases, with 7 bases between. The CDR3 reads CASSLNRDGYTF. Here the CDR3 DNA reads TGTGCCAGCAGTTTAAACAGGGATGGCTACACCTTC.

The genes are TRBV7-2 and TRBJ2-1, with 13 bases identical to TRBD2. The V and J ends lost 0 bases and 9 bases, in that order; junction bases with no gene match: 5. The CDR3 is 16 residues long. The germline V gene encodes CDR1 SGHTA and CDR2 FQGNSA. CDR3 coding DNA: TGTGCCAGCAGCTTAGCAGCGGGACTAGCGGGAAGTGAGCAGTTCTTC. Its translation is CASSLAAGLAGSEQFF.

J is TRBJ2-7 and V is TRBV5-5; no definite D call. CDR3 length equals 15 residues. Germline V CDR1 and CDR2: SGHKS, YYEKEE (reference sequence). The germline V and J ends were trimmed by 5 bases and 6 bases, with 21 bases remaining between them. CDR3 bases: TGTGCCAGCAGATCGATTTTCCTACCAAAGGCCGAGCAGTACTTC. As protein: CASRSIFLPKAEQYF.

The genes are TRBV21-1 and TRBJ2-2. TRBV21-1 is termed a pseudogene. This CDR3 contains 14 residues. The CDR3 DNA sequence: TGTGCCAGCAAAGAAGGTATAAGAACCGGGGAGCTGTTTTTT. This encodes CASKEGIRTGELFF.

This clone was found once. The V call is TRBV6-5, the J call TRBJ1-2; 9 bases match TRBD1. CDR3 length equals 12 residues. V lost 5 bases, J lost 8 bases, and 3 bases stayed unmatched. Per the germline V gene, CDR1 is MNHEY and CDR2 is SVGAGI. The CDR3 sequence is CASSATGGGYTF. The CDR3 DNA reads as TGTGCCAGCAGTGCCACAGGGGGCGGCTACACCTTC.

The V call is TRBV28, the J call TRBJ2-1; no clear D. CDR3 length: 15 amino acids. V dropped 8 bases and J dropped 0 bases, with 14 bases sitting between them. Germline V gene data show CDR1 as MDHEN and CDR2 as SYDVKM. The CDR3 sequence is CASELPGSSYNEQFF. The CDR3 DNA reads TGTGCCAGCGAACTCCCTGGGTCCTCCTACAATGAGCAGTTCTTC.

This clone came up once. The chain combines TRBV11-2 with TRBJ1-1, with D unclear. This CDR3 spans 17 amino acids. CDR1 and CDR2 from the germline V gene are SGHAT and FQNNGV. Trimming cost V 7 bases and J 0 bases, with 21 bases left between them. CDR3 protein: CASTPIGGTAMNTEAFF. The CDR3 nucleotides read TGTGCCAGCACCCCAATCGGAGGAACAGCGATGAACACTGAAGCTTTCTTT. The complete variable domain, with remaining parts taken from reference TRBV11-2 and TRBJ1-1, reads EAGVAQSPRYKIIEKRQSVAFWCNPISGHATLYWYQQILGQGPKLLIQFQNNGVVDDSQLPKDRFSAERLKGVDSTLKIQPAKLEDSAVYLCASTPIGGTAMNTEAFFGQGTRLTVV.

The chain is built from TRBV7-2 and TRBJ2-7, with D perhaps TRBD2 (6 bases). Germline V gene lookup returns CDR1 SGHTA and CDR2 FQGNSA. V was clipped by 5 bases and J by 9 bases, with 23 bases between them. This CDR3 comprises 15 residues. The CDR3 spells CASSPRLGPAVGQYF. In nucleotides, the CDR3 is TGTGCCAGCAGCCCTCGACTAGGACCGGCGGTGGGGCAGTACTTC.

The V gene is TRBV2, the J gene TRBJ1-4; D is uncertain. CDR1 SNHLY and CDR2 FYNNEI come from the germline V gene. The CDR3 has 13 residues. Trimming shortened V by 5 bases and J by 5 bases, and 9 bases separated the two germline ends. The CDR3 DNA sequence: TGTGCCAGCAGTACCAACGGGAATGAAAAACTGTTTTTT. It codes for CASSTNGNEKLFF.

This clone appeared once. The V gene is TRBV19, the J gene TRBJ1-5, with 9 bases fitting TRBD1. The CDR3 totals 16 residues. Germline assignment: CDR1 LNHDA and CDR2 SQIVND (reference sequence). With V trimmed by 3 bases and J by 6 bases, 9 bases remained unmatched. CDR3 DNA: TGTGCCAGTAGTATCGGGACAGGGAGCATCGGTCAGCCCCAGCATTTT. Its translation is CASSIGTGSIGQPQHF.

The chain uses TRBV29-1 and TRBJ1-1; 7 bases agree with TRBD1. Germline CDR1 and CDR2: SQVTM and ANQGSEA. The CDR3 runs to 15 residues. V lost 5 bases and J lost 0; bases outside the gene matches: 9. The CDR3 reads CSVQRSGTVNTEAFF. The CDR3 nucleotides are TGCAGCGTTCAAAGAAGTGGGACAGTGAACACTGAAGCTTTCTTT.

The gene calls are TRBV9 and TRBJ2-7; D call uncertain. The CDR3 loop spans 14 amino acids. Between the trimmed V and J ends, which lost 3 bases and 4 bases, there was a span of 14 bases. Germline CDR1 and CDR2: SGDLS and YYNGEE. The CDR3 nucleotides read TGTGCCAGCAGCGGCACTGGGCCTCCTTACGAGCAGTACTTC. Its translation: CASSGTGPPYEQYF.

This sequence joins TRBV7-9 and TRBJ2-3, with TRBD2 matching 16 bases. V shed 5 bases, J shed 4 bases, and the junction held 6 bases outside the gene matches. The CDR3 runs 17 residues. The V gene's germline CDR1 is SEHNR and CDR2 FQNEAQ (reference sequence). CDR3 protein: CASSPLGTSGRADTQYF. DNA of the CDR3: TGTGCCAGCAGCCCCCTCGGGACTAGCGGGAGGGCAGATACGCAGTATTTT.

This clone was seen at least ten times. V and J are TRBV29-1 and TRBJ1-2; no reliable D call. The V gene's germline CDR1 is SQVTM and CDR2 ANQGSEA. V was cut by 4 bases and J by 4 bases, with 7 bases left in between. The length of the CDR3 is 11 residues. CDR3 region: CSVVGRYGYTF. CDR3 DNA sequence: TGCAGCGTTGTAGGACGCTATGGCTACACCTTC.

The chain recombines TRBV27 with TRBJ2-7; D is possibly TRBD2 (6 bases). Trimming cost V 8 bases and J 2 bases, with 16 bases left between them. Germline V lookup: CDR1 MNHEY, CDR2 SMNVEV (reference sequence). This CDR3 region has 14 residues. The CDR3: CASLGLSPPYEQYF. The DNA for the CDR3 is TGTGCCAGCCTCGGACTATCCCCCCCCTACGAGCAGTACTTC.

This clone was seen only once. This chain uses TRBV4-2 with TRBJ1-4; 9 nucleotides line up with TRBD1. V dropped 6 bases and J dropped 6; count of bases not matched to a gene: 5. Germline V gives CDR1 LGHNA, CDR2 YNFKEQ. This CDR3 contains 14 residues. This CDR3 is CASRAGQGYEKLFF. In DNA, the CDR3 is TGTGCCAGCAGAGCCGGACAGGGGTATGAAAAACTGTTTTTT.

About this clone: Additional DNA sequences in this sample encode the identical CDR3. The genes are TRBV6-5 and TRBJ2-7; D gene ambiguous. CDR3 length: 11 amino acids. CDR1 is MNHEY and CDR2 is SVGAGI in the germline V gene. The ends were cut back, 4 bases at V and 4 bases at J, with 5 bases in the middle. The CDR3 nucleotides read TGTGCCAGCAGTTCCGTTTACGAGCAGTACTTC. Translated: CASSSVYEQYF.

This clone showed up just once. The chain carries TRBV18 and TRBJ1-1; possibly TRBD1 for D (6 bases). Germline CDR1 KGHSH, CDR2 LQKENI. V gave up 3 bases and J gave up 4 bases, with 15 bases separating them. The CDR3 length is 15 residues. CDR3 coding DNA: TGTGCCAGCTCACCTACCACAGGGCGGTTCACTGAAGCTTTCTTT. This gives the protein CASSPTTGRFTEAFF.

The chain couples TRBV4-1 to TRBJ1-2; D remains ambiguous. Trimming removed 0 bases at V and 2 bases at J, with 10 bases between. The CDR3 has 15 residues. Germline CDR1 is MGHRA and CDR2 is YSYEKL. CDR3 sequence: CASSQDSSWNYGYTF. The CDR3 coding sequence is TGCGCCAGCAGCCAAGACAGCTCATGGAACTATGGCTACACCTTC.

This clone has just a few counts. The chain uses TRBV29-1 and TRBJ2-1; D is ambiguous. V was cut by 6 bases and J by 6 bases, with 6 bases left in between. The germline V gene has CDR1 SQVTM and CDR2 ANQGSEA. The CDR3 totals 10 residues. CDR3 bases: TGCAGCGTGCAGGTCAATGAGCAGTTCTTC. It yields the protein CSVQVNEQFF.

The chain employs TRBV5-4 and TRBJ2-3, with 10 bases aligning to TRBD2. Germline values: CDR1 SGHNT, CDR2 YYREEE (reference sequence). The V segment lost 5 bases and the J segment 4 bases; nucleotides outside the gene matches: 19. The CDR3 consists of 19 residues. CDR3 bases: TGTGCCAGCAGTTCAAACCTCCAGCGGGAGGGCTTATCTGCAGATACGCAGTATTTT. Translating gives CASSSNLQREGLSADTQYF.